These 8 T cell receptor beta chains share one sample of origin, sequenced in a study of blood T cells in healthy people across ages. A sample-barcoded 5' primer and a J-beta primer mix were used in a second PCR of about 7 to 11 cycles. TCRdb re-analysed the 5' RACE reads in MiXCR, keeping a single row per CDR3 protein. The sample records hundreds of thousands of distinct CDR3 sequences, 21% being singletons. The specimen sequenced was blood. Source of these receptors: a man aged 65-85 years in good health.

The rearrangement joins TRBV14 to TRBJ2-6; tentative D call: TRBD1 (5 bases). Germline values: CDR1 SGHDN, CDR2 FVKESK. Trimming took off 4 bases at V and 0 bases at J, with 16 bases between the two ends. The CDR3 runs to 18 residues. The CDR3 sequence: CASSPQGVIYSGANVLTF. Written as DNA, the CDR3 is TGTGCCAGCAGCCCCCAGGGTGTTATTTACTCTGGGGCCAACGTCCTGACTTTC. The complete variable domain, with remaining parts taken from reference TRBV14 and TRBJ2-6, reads EAGVTQFPSHSVIEKGQTVTLRCDPISGHDNLYWYRRVMGKEIKFLLHFVKESKQDESGMPNNRFLAERTGGTYSTLKVQPAELEDSGVYFCASSPQGVIYSGANVLTFGAGSRLTVL.

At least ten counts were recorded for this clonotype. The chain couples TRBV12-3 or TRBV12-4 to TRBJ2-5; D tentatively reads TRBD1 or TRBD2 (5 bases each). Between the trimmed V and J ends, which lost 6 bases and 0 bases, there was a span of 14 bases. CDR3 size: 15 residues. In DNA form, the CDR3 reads TGTGCCAGCAGACCCAGGGACCCCAACCAAGAGACCCAGTACTTC. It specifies CASRPRDPNQETQYF.

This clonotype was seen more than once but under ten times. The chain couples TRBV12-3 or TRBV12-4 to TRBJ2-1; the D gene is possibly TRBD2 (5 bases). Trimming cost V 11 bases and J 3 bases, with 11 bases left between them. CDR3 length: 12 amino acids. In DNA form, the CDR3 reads TGTGCCGGTGGGAGCGGCTACAATGAGCAGTTCTTC. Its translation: CAGGSGYNEQFF.

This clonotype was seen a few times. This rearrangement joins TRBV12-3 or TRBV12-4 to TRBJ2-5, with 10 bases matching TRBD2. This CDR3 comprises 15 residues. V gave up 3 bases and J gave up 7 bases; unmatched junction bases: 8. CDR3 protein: CASSLPSGSSGTQYF. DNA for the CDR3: TGTGCCAGCAGTTTGCCTAGCGGGAGTAGCGGGACCCAGTACTTC.

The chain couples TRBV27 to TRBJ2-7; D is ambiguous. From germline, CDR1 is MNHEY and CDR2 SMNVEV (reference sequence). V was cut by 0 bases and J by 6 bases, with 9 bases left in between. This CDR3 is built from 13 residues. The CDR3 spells CASSLSSSLEQYF. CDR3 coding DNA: TGTGCCAGCAGTTTATCTTCGTCCCTCGAGCAGTACTTC.

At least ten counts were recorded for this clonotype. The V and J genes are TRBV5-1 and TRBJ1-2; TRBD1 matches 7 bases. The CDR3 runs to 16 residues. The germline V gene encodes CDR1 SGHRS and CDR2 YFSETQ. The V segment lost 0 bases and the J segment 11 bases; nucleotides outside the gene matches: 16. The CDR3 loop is CASSLDRGTPSKGYTF. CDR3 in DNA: TGCGCCAGCAGCTTGGACAGGGGAACCCCCTCTAAGGGGTACACCTTC.

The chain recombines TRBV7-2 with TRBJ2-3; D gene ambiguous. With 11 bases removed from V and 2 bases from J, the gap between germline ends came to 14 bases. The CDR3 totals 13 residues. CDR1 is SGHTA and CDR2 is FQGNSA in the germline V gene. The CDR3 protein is CAGKGRNTDTQYF. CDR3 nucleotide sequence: TGTGCCGGAAAAGGCCGAAACACAGATACGCAGTATTTT.

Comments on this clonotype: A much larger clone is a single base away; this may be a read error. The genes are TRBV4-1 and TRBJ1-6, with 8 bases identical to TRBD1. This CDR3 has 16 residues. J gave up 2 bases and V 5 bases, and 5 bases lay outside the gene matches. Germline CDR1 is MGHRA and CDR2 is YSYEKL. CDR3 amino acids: CASSVGQGAYNSPLHF. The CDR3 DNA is TGCGCCAGCAGCGTAGGACAGGGAGCCTATAATTCACCCCTCCACTTT.